These 10 T cell receptor beta chains were all obtained from the same sample, sequenced in a study of blood T cell repertoires in COVID-19. Sequencing was performed with immunoSEQ multiplex PCR; in TCRdb, only in-frame clones are kept and a portion is missing. Of a few hundred thousand clones listed, around 90% are singletons. Source material: PBMCs or T cells enriched from blood (not recorded which). Every receptor here comes from a woman aged 35 to 49 who had recovered from COVID-19.

This clone showed up just once. The rearrangement uses TRBV7-3 and TRBJ2-1; 10 bases line up with TRBD1. This CDR3 has 15 residues. Germline V gives CDR1 SGHTA, CDR2 FQGTGA. Trimming removed 6 bases from V and 2 bases from J; junction bases left unmatched: 4. CDR3 loop: CASSRQGAPYNEQFF. CDR3 nucleotide sequence: TGTGCCAGCAGTCGACAGGGGGCCCCCTACAATGAGCAGTTCTTC.

The chain carries TRBV28 and TRBJ2-6; 7 bases fit TRBD1. There are 15 residues in the CDR3. Germline loops: CDR1 MDHEN, CDR2 SYDVKM. Trimming took 6 bases from V and 2 from J; bases not matched to a gene: 4. CDR3 sequence reads: CASSRQGAGANVLTF. Here the CDR3 DNA reads TGTGCCAGCAGCCGACAGGGAGCTGGGGCCAACGTCCTGACTTTC. Drawing the rest from reference TRBV28 and TRBJ2-6, the complete variable domain is DVKVTQSSRYLVKRTGEKVFLECVQDMDHENMFWYRQDPGLGLRLIYFSYDVKMKEKGDIPEGYSVSREKKERFSLILESASTNQTSMYLCASSRQGAGANVLTFGAGSRLTVL.

The chain has TRBV12-3 or TRBV12-4 and TRBJ2-3, with 8 bases lining up with TRBD2. The length of the CDR3 is 12 residues. The CDR3 DNA follows: TGTGCGACGGCGGGGGGTACAGATACGCAGTATTTT. As protein: CATAGGTDTQYF.

The chain has TRBV9 and TRBJ2-5; maybe TRBD2 (5 bases). Germline CDR1 SGDLS, CDR2 YYNGEE. This CDR3 region has 13 residues. Trimming shortened V by 7 bases and J by 1 base, and 11 bases separated the two germline ends. DNA of the CDR3: TGTGCCAGCGGCTCGGGGTTCCAAGAGACCCAGTACTTC. Its protein is CASGSGFQETQYF.

The chain couples TRBV5-1 to TRBJ2-7, with 13 bases that match TRBD2. The CDR3 has 13 residues. Germline V CDR1 and CDR2: SGHRS, YFSETQ. Losses at the gene ends were 7 bases for V and 7 bases for J; bases not matched to a gene: 5. This chain's CDR3 is CASHTSGRAEQYF. The CDR3 nucleotides are TGCGCCAGCCATACTAGCGGGAGGGCAGAGCAGTACTTC.

The J gene is TRBJ1-3, the V gene TRBV14; D is uncertain. The germline CDR1 and CDR2 sequences are SGHDN and FVKESK. Trimming removed 4 bases from V and 3 bases from J, with 7 bases in between. The CDR3 has 13 amino acids. The CDR3 spells CASSPAGGNTIYF. The CDR3 DNA reads as TGTGCCAGCAGCCCGGCAGGTGGAAACACCATATATTTT.

This chain links TRBV14 with TRBJ1-4; D uncertain. This CDR3 has 18 amino acids. The germline V gene has CDR1 SGHDN and CDR2 FVKESK. The V and J ends lost 0 bases and 7 bases respectively, with 21 bases between them. The CDR3 region is CASSQDRGRSGRGEKLFF. DNA of the CDR3: TGTGCCAGCAGCCAAGATCGGGGAAGATCCGGGCGGGGTGAAAAACTGTTTTTT. The entire variable domain, with the rest obtained from reference TRBV14 and TRBJ1-4, is as follows: EAGVTQFPSHSVIEKGQTVTLRCDPISGHDNLYWYRRVMGKEIKFLLHFVKESKQDESGMPNNRFLAERTGGTYSTLKVQPAELEDSGVYFCASSQDRGRSGRGEKLFFGSGTQLSVL.

CDR3 bases: TGTGCCAGCAGCTTAGGCCTTACTAGCGGGAGGACAGATACGCAGTATTTT. Translating it yields CASSLGLTSGRTDTQYF. This sequence joins TRBV13 and TRBJ2-3; 12 bases match TRBD2. CDR1 and CDR2 (germline): PRHDT, FYEKMQ (reference sequence). V shed 0 bases and J 3 bases; nucleotides not matched to a gene: 4. The CDR3 is made up of 17 amino acids.

The chain couples TRBV7-9 to TRBJ2-1; D is possibly TRBD1 (5 bases). V was cut by 3 bases and J by 6 bases, with 12 bases left in between. The CDR3 has 14 amino acids. Germline V lookup: CDR1 SEHNR, CDR2 FQNEAQ (reference sequence). CDR3 sequence reads: CASSFMQGTNEQFF. The CDR3 DNA is TGTGCCAGCAGCTTCATGCAGGGAACCAATGAGCAGTTCTTC. Full variable domain (rest looked up from reference TRBV7-9 and TRBJ2-1): DTGVSQNPRHKITKRGQNVTFRCDPISEHNRLYWYRQTLGQGPEFLTYFQNEAQLEKSRLLSDRFSAERPKGSFSTLEIQRTEQGDSAMYLCASSFMQGTNEQFFGPGTRLTVL.

The gene calls are TRBV9 and TRBJ2-1; 7 bases are shared with TRBD2. Germline loops: CDR1 SGDLS, CDR2 YYNGEE. CDR3 length: 15 residues. The ends lost 3 bases at V and 6 bases at J; junction bases unmatched: 9. The DNA for the CDR3 is TGTGCCAGCAGCGAGGGACTACTGGGGACCAATGAGCAGTTCTTC. This translates into CASSEGLLGTNEQFF.